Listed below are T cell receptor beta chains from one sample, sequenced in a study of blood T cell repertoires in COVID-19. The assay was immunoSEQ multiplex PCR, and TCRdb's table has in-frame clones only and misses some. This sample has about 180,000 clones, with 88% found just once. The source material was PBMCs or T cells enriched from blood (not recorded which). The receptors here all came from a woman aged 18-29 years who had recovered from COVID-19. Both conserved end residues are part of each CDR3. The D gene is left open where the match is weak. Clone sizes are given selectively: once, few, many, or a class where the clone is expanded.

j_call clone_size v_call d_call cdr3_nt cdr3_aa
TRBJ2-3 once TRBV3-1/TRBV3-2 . TGTGCCAGCAGCCAAGGGAACACTAGAAGCACAGATACGCAGTATTTT CASSQGNTRSTDTQYF
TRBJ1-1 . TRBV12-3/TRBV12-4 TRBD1 TGTGCCAGCAGCACCGACAGGGACACTGAAGCTTTCTTT CASSTDRDTEAFF
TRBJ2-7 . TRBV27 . TGTGCCAGCAGTTTAACTTCAGGTCTCTCCTACGAGCAGTACTTC CASSLTSGLSYEQYF
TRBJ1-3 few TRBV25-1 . TGTGCCAGCTCCGCCGGGGGGGGAAACACCATATATTTT CASSAGGGNTIYF
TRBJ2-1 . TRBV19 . TGTGCCAGTAGTATAGACAGGCAGCTCAATGAGCAGTTCTTC CASSIDRQLNEQFF
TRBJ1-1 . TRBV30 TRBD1 TGTGCCTGGAGTGCATACAGGGGAGACTTTGTCATGAGCACTGAAGCTTTCTTT CAWSAYRGDFVMSTEAFF
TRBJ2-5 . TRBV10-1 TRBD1 TGCGCCAGCAGTGAGTCGATGGGACAGGGTCAAGAGACCCAGTACTTC CASSESMGQGQETQYF
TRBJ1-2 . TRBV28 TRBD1 TGTGCCATCACCGGGACAGGGTCTTCGTACTATGGCTACACCTTC CAITGTGSSYYGYTF
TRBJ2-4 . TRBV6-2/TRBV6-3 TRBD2 TGTGCCAGCAGTTACTTAATAGCGGGTTCTGAGGCCAAAAACATTCAGTACTTC CASSYLIAGSEAKNIQYF
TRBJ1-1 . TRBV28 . TGTGCCAGCAGTACGAGGGGGATGAACACTGAAGCTTTCTTT CASSTRGMNTEAFF
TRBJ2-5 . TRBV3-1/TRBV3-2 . TGTGCCAGCAGCCAAGATTTCCCCGCTAGAGAAGAGACCCAGTACTTC CASSQDFPAREETQYF
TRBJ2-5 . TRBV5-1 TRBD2 TGCGCCAGCTTCCAGACTAGCGGAAACCAAGAGACCCAGTACTTC CASFQTSGNQETQYF
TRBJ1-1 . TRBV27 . TGTGCCAGCAGTTTATCGGTCGCGGATCTAAACACTGAAGCTTTCTTT CASSLSVADLNTEAFF
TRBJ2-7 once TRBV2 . TGTGCCAGCAGTGTAGGGGGTGCCTACGAGCAGTACTTC CASSVGGAYEQYF
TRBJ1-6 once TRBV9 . TGTGCCAGCAGCGTAGCTACTCATGGGAGAGTAGGCTCACCCCTCCACTTT CASSVATHGRVGSPLHF